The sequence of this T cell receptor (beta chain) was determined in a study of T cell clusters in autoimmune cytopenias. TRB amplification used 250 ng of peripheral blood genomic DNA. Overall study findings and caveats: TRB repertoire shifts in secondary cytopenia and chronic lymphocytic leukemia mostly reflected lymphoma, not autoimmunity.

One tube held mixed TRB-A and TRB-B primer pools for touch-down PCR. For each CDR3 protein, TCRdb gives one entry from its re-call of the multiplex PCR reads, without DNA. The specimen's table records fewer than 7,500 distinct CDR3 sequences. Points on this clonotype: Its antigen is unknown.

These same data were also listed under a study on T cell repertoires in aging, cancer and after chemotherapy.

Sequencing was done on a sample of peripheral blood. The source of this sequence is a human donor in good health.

The CDR3 sequence is CASRRSLSSYNEQFF. V usage is TRBV19 and J usage is TRBJ2-1. Germline V gives CDR1 LNHDA, CDR2 SQIVND (reference sequence). The CDR3 is made up of 15 amino acids.